Below, 5 T cell receptor beta chains from the same sample are listed, as sequenced in a study of blood T cell repertoires in COVID-19. Profiled with immunoSEQ multiplex PCR; TCRdb holds only in-frame clones, not every one. The table has 200,000 to 250,000 clones, roughly 76% seen once. The sample consisted of peripheral blood. These TCRs come from a human donor in a cohort sampled during active COVID-19.

This clone was detected only a few times. The chain couples TRBV5-1 to TRBJ1-6; the D gene is possibly TRBD1 (6 bases). Germline V gives CDR1 SGHRS, CDR2 YFSETQ. This CDR3 comprises 13 residues. V lost 2 bases to trimming and J lost 9 bases, with 9 bases between them. CDR3 amino acids: CASSFGGASPLHF. The CDR3 DNA reads TGCGCCAGCAGCTTTGGGGGCGCTTCACCCCTCCACTTT.

The chain employs TRBV5-8 and TRBJ2-1; a possible D gene is TRBD1 (5 bases). V lost 2 bases and J 12 bases, leaving 18 bases between the germline ends. Germline-derived CDR1 and CDR2 are SGHTS and YDEGEE. CDR3 length equals 14 residues. CDR3 nucleotides: TGTGCCAGCAGCTTCCAGGGTACAATGGGCAGGCAGTTCTTC. This encodes CASSFQGTMGRQFF. The full variable domain, rest sourced from reference TRBV5-8 and TRBJ2-1, is EAGVTQSPTHLIKTRGQQATLRCSPISGHTSVYWYQQALGLGLQFLLWYDEGEERNRGNFPPRFSGRQFPNYSSELNVNALELEDSALYLCASSFQGTMGRQFFGPGTRLTVL.

The DNA for the CDR3 is TGTGCCAGCAGCGTAGAACATGGACAGGGGGCAAGGGGAGAGACCCAGTACTTC. It specifies CASSVEHGQGARGETQYF. V is TRBV9 and J is TRBJ2-5, with TRBD1 identical over 11 bases. Germline trimming cut 0 bases from V and 4 bases from J; bases unmatched to any gene: 11. This CDR3 has 18 amino acids. CDR1 and CDR2 (germline): SGDLS, YYNGEE.

V gene TRBV7-9 combines with J gene TRBJ1-2; 8 nucleotides align to TRBD1. J lost 2 bases, V lost 4 bases, and 12 bases had no gene match. Per the germline V gene, CDR1 is SEHNR and CDR2 is FQNEAQ (reference sequence). CDR3 length: 17 residues. The CDR3 nucleotides read TGTGCCAGCAGCTGGGGGAAACCAGGGGGCCGGAACTATGGCTACACCTTC. It specifies CASSWGKPGGRNYGYTF. The full variable domain, rest sourced from reference TRBV7-9 and TRBJ1-2, is DTGVSQNPRHKITKRGQNVTFRCDPISEHNRLYWYRQTLGQGPEFLTYFQNEAQLEKSRLLSDRFSAERPKGSFSTLEIQRTEQGDSAMYLCASSWGKPGGRNYGYTFGSGTRLTVV.

The rearrangement links TRBV9 to TRBJ2-7, with 7 bases identical to TRBD1. This CDR3 contains 16 residues. The trim removed 4 bases at V and 2 bases at J, leaving 12 bases unmatched. Germline V gene sequence: CDR1 SGDLS, CDR2 YYNGEE. CDR3 sequence (DNA): TGTGCCAGCAGCCTCCGCTCCGGGACAGACCCCTACGAGCAGTACTTC. Translated: CASSLRSGTDPYEQYF.